The rows below give T cell receptor beta chains drawn from one sample of a study of cytomegalovirus exposure and HLA in healthy donors. Sequencing was performed with immunoSEQ multiplex PCR; in TCRdb, only in-frame clones are kept and a portion is missing. The sample yields roughly 150,000 clones, over 70% seen once. The sample was PBMCs. All receptors come from a man aged 30 to 39 in good health and CMV-seronegative. CDR3s include the opening cysteine and the closing phenylalanine or tryptophan. The D gene is left open where the match is weak. Only some rows state a clone size, as once, few, many or a class for expanded clones.

D gene: .; J gene: TRBJ2-5; V gene: TRBV30; clone size: .; CDR3 DNA: TGTGCCTGGAGTGTTATTGGGCGGGAGTACTTC; CDR3 protein: CAWSVIGREYF
D gene: .; J gene: TRBJ1-1; V gene: TRBV2; clone size: .; CDR3 DNA: TGTGCCAGCAGAATTCAGACAGGCACAAACACTGAAGCTTTCTTT; CDR3 protein: CASRIQTGTNTEAFF
D gene: .; J gene: TRBJ2-3; V gene: TRBV4-1; clone size: few; CDR3 DNA: TGCGCCAGCAGCCAAGAGGGGCAGGGCTTAGATACGCAGTATTTT; CDR3 protein: CASSQEGQGLDTQYF
D gene: .; J gene: TRBJ2-7; V gene: TRBV19; clone size: .; CDR3 DNA: TGTGCCAGTAGTGCTACAGGATTTGACGGGTCCTACGAGCAGTACTTC; CDR3 protein: CASSATGFDGSYEQYF
D gene: TRBD2; J gene: TRBJ2-3; V gene: TRBV4-2; clone size: .; CDR3 DNA: TGTGCCAGCAGCCAAGAGGCGGGGGGCACAGATACGCAGTATTTT; CDR3 protein: CASSQEAGGTDTQYF
D gene: .; J gene: TRBJ2-7; V gene: TRBV21-1; clone size: .; CDR3 DNA: TGTGCCAGCAGCACGACAGGGGTCAAAGCCTACGAGCAGTACTTC; CDR3 protein: CASSTTGVKAYEQYF
D gene: .; J gene: TRBJ1-2; V gene: TRBV28; clone size: few; CDR3 DNA: TGTGCCAGCAGCCTTACTCGTGGCTACACCTTC; CDR3 protein: CASSLTRGYTF
D gene: .; J gene: TRBJ1-4; V gene: TRBV27; clone size: .; CDR3 DNA: TGTGCCAGCAGTTCCCTTCTCCGGGGACTCCGGTTTTCAAATGAAAAACTGTTTTTT; CDR3 protein: CASSSLLRGLRFSNEKLFF
D gene: TRBD2; J gene: TRBJ2-5; V gene: TRBV5-6; clone size: .; CDR3 DNA: TGTGCCAGCAGCTTGGCCGGGGGGGAAGAGACCCAGTACTTC; CDR3 protein: CASSLAGGEETQYF
D gene: .; J gene: TRBJ1-2; V gene: TRBV28; clone size: .; CDR3 DNA: TGTGCCAGCACCGAAAGGGGGGGGGATGGCTACACCTTC; CDR3 protein: CASTERGGDGYTF
D gene: TRBD2; J gene: TRBJ2-7; V gene: TRBV4-1; clone size: few; CDR3 DNA: TGCGCCAGCAGCCACGGACTAGCGCAGGACGAGCAGTACTTC; CDR3 protein: CASSHGLAQDEQYF
D gene: TRBD2; J gene: TRBJ2-7; V gene: TRBV7-2; clone size: .; CDR3 DNA: TGTGCCAGCAGCTTAGGGCTAGCGGTCTCCTACGAGCAGTACTTC; CDR3 protein: CASSLGLAVSYEQYF
D gene: TRBD1; J gene: TRBJ2-7; V gene: TRBV6-6; clone size: .; CDR3 DNA: TGTGCCAGCAGTGACAGGGGGACCTCCTACGAGCAGTACTTC; CDR3 protein: CASSDRGTSYEQYF
D gene: TRBD2; J gene: TRBJ2-7; V gene: TRBV9; clone size: .; CDR3 DNA: TGTGCCAGCAGCGTAGGTCCTAGCGGGAGGGCCCACTCCTACGAGCAGTACTTC; CDR3 protein: CASSVGPSGRAHSYEQYF
D gene: .; J gene: TRBJ2-2; V gene: TRBV7-9; clone size: .; CDR3 DNA: TGTGCCAGCAGCCAACCAACAGGTCCCTACGGGGAGCTGTTTTTT; CDR3 protein: CASSQPTGPYGELFF
D gene: TRBD2; J gene: TRBJ2-1; V gene: TRBV11-2; clone size: .; CDR3 DNA: TGTGCCAGCAGCTCCTTCCCGGTACTAGCGGGAAAGGACAATGAGCAGTTCTTC; CDR3 protein: CASSSFPVLAGKDNEQFF
D gene: .; J gene: TRBJ1-1; V gene: TRBV18; clone size: .; CDR3 DNA: TGTGCCAGCTCACCACGGGGCCGGGCTGAAGCTTTCTTT; CDR3 protein: CASSPRGRAEAFF
D gene: TRBD2; J gene: TRBJ2-1; V gene: TRBV7-6; clone size: .; CDR3 DNA: TGTGCCAGCAGCTTGGGGACTAGCGGGAGGGATGAGCAGTTCTTC; CDR3 protein: CASSLGTSGRDEQFF
D gene: .; J gene: TRBJ1-5; V gene: TRBV6-5; clone size: .; CDR3 DNA: TGTGCCAGCACTATAACGGCGAGGCAGCCCCAGCATTTT; CDR3 protein: CASTITARQPQHF
D gene: TRBD1; J gene: TRBJ1-2; V gene: TRBV6-1; clone size: .; CDR3 DNA: TGTGCCAGCATGGGACAGAGCTATGGCTACACCTTC; CDR3 protein: CASMGQSYGYTF
D gene: .; J gene: TRBJ2-2; V gene: TRBV2; clone size: once; CDR3 DNA: TGTGCCAGCAGGCTTGCTAGTACCGGGGAGCTGTTTTTT; CDR3 protein: CASRLASTGELFF
D gene: TRBD1; J gene: TRBJ1-2; V gene: TRBV15; clone size: .; CDR3 DNA: TGTGCCACCAGCAGAGAGCGGACAGGAAACGGCTACACCTTC; CDR3 protein: CATSRERTGNGYTF
D gene: .; J gene: TRBJ2-3; V gene: TRBV5-1; clone size: .; CDR3 DNA: TGCGCCAGCAGCGAGGGTTGGGATGCAGATACGCAGTATTTT; CDR3 protein: CASSEGWDADTQYF
D gene: .; J gene: TRBJ1-1; V gene: TRBV5-1; clone size: .; CDR3 DNA: TGCGCCAGCAGCTTAGGGGAGAACACTGAAGCTTTCTTT; CDR3 protein: CASSLGENTEAFF
D gene: .; J gene: TRBJ2-7; V gene: TRBV19; clone size: .; CDR3 DNA: TGTGCCAGTAGTGTTCCCAGGGGCGGAACCTACGAGCAGTACTTC; CDR3 protein: CASSVPRGGTYEQYF
D gene: .; J gene: TRBJ1-6; V gene: TRBV29-1; clone size: .; CDR3 DNA: TGCAGCGTTGAAATGGACCCGGGAAATTCACCCCTCCACTTT; CDR3 protein: CSVEMDPGNSPLHF
D gene: TRBD2; J gene: TRBJ2-7; V gene: TRBV15; clone size: medium-sized; CDR3 DNA: TGTGCCACCAGCAGAGATGGACTAGCGGGAGAGGACTTC; CDR3 protein: CATSRDGLAGEDF
D gene: .; J gene: TRBJ1-6; V gene: TRBV2; clone size: .; CDR3 DNA: TGTGCCAGCAGTTCCGACGGGGAGCATTCACCCCTCCACTTT; CDR3 protein: CASSSDGEHSPLHF
D gene: .; J gene: TRBJ2-3; V gene: TRBV10-3; clone size: .; CDR3 DNA: TGTGCCATCAGCCCAACCTTAGACAGGAGGTCACGAGATACGCAGTATTTT; CDR3 protein: CAISPTLDRRSRDTQYF
D gene: .; J gene: TRBJ1-4; V gene: TRBV30; clone size: once; CDR3 DNA: TGTGCCTGGAGTGGGAGGGCCAGAGGAGATGAAAAACTGTTTTTT; CDR3 protein: CAWSGRARGDEKLFF
D gene: .; J gene: TRBJ1-1; V gene: TRBV29-1; clone size: .; CDR3 DNA: TGCAGCGTTGGGTCAGGGTACATGAACACTGAAGCTTTCTTT; CDR3 protein: CSVGSGYMNTEAFF
D gene: TRBD2; J gene: TRBJ2-7; V gene: TRBV5-1; clone size: .; CDR3 DNA: TGCGCCAGCAGCTTTAGCGGGGTGGCCTACGAGCAGTACTTC; CDR3 protein: CASSFSGVAYEQYF
D gene: .; J gene: TRBJ1-2; V gene: TRBV6-1; clone size: .; CDR3 DNA: TGTGCCAGCAGTGAGGCCAGGGATGGCTACACCTTC; CDR3 protein: CASSEARDGYTF
D gene: .; J gene: TRBJ2-4; V gene: TRBV5-4; clone size: .; CDR3 DNA: TGTGCCAGCAGCTGGGAGAAAAACATTCAGTACTTC; CDR3 protein: CASSWEKNIQYF
D gene: .; J gene: TRBJ1-5; V gene: TRBV25-1; clone size: .; CDR3 DNA: TGTGCCAGCAGTGAATCCGTGGCTAGCAATCAGCCCCAGCATTTT; CDR3 protein: CASSESVASNQPQHF
D gene: .; J gene: TRBJ2-1; V gene: TRBV18; clone size: .; CDR3 DNA: TGTGCCAGCTCACGGATCCCCCGGGGTGAGAATGTGAATGAGCAGTTCTTC; CDR3 protein: CASSRIPRGENVNEQFF
D gene: .; J gene: TRBJ2-2; V gene: TRBV5-1; clone size: .; CDR3 DNA: TGCGCCAGCAGCCTGGACAGGACTACCACCGGGGAGCTGTTTTTT; CDR3 protein: CASSLDRTTTGELFF
D gene: .; J gene: TRBJ2-1; V gene: TRBV4-2; clone size: .; CDR3 DNA: TGTGCCAGCAGCCCAGGGGGGACTTTCTCCTACAATGAGCAGTTCTTC; CDR3 protein: CASSPGGTFSYNEQFF
D gene: TRBD1; J gene: TRBJ1-2; V gene: TRBV9; clone size: few; CDR3 DNA: TGTGCCAGCAGTTTGGGGACAGAGGGAGGCTATGGCTACACCTTC; CDR3 protein: CASSLGTEGGYGYTF
D gene: TRBD1; J gene: TRBJ2-2; V gene: TRBV5-1; clone size: .; CDR3 DNA: TGCGCCAGCAGGCCGGGACAGGTGAACACCGGGGAGCTGTTTTTT; CDR3 protein: CASRPGQVNTGELFF
D gene: .; J gene: TRBJ1-2; V gene: TRBV6-5; clone size: .; CDR3 DNA: TGTGCCAGCAGTTACGGGGAGGGGATCTATGGCTACACCTTC; CDR3 protein: CASSYGEGIYGYTF
D gene: .; J gene: TRBJ2-7; V gene: TRBV7-9; clone size: few; CDR3 DNA: TGTGCCAGCAGCTTAAGCCTAGGCGACGAGCAGTACTTC; CDR3 protein: CASSLSLGDEQYF
D gene: TRBD1; J gene: TRBJ1-5; V gene: TRBV2; clone size: .; CDR3 DNA: TGTGCCAGCGGGGACAGGGGACATAGCAATCAGCCCCAGCATTTT; CDR3 protein: CASGDRGHSNQPQHF
D gene: TRBD2; J gene: TRBJ2-7; V gene: TRBV28; clone size: .; CDR3 DNA: TGTGCCAGCAGTTTCGCCGGGACTAGCGGGAGTTTTAGGAACGAGCAGTACTTC; CDR3 protein: CASSFAGTSGSFRNEQYF
D gene: TRBD2; J gene: TRBJ2-3; V gene: TRBV6-4; clone size: .; CDR3 DNA: TGTGCCAGCAGTGGCGGGGGGACCGAAGTGGATACGCAGTATTTT; CDR3 protein: CASSGGGTEVDTQYF
D gene: .; J gene: TRBJ1-2; V gene: TRBV28; clone size: .; CDR3 DNA: TGTGCCAGCGGAACTTCGAAGGCGGGCTATGGCTACACCTTC; CDR3 protein: CASGTSKAGYGYTF
D gene: TRBD1; J gene: TRBJ2-7; V gene: TRBV6-6; clone size: .; CDR3 DNA: TGTGCCAGCACCCGCGGGACAGGGGACGAGCAGTACTTC; CDR3 protein: CASTRGTGDEQYF
D gene: .; J gene: TRBJ1-1; V gene: TRBV4-2; clone size: .; CDR3 DNA: TGTGCCAGCAGCCAAGGGGGAGGGGGGGCTTTCTTT; CDR3 protein: CASSQGGGGAFF
D gene: .; J gene: TRBJ1-2; V gene: TRBV4-1; clone size: .; CDR3 DNA: TGCGCCAGCAGCCCACAGCAGGGGAATGGCTACACCTTC; CDR3 protein: CASSPQQGNGYTF
D gene: TRBD2; J gene: TRBJ2-3; V gene: TRBV28; clone size: .; CDR3 DNA: TGTGCCAGCAGTTTACTGTCTAGCGGGAGGGCCGGGGTAGATACGCAGTATTTT; CDR3 protein: CASSLLSSGRAGVDTQYF
D gene: TRBD2; J gene: TRBJ2-3; V gene: TRBV27; clone size: few; CDR3 DNA: TGTGCCAGCAGTCCCGAACTAGCGGGGGGTAAAAGATCCGGGGATACGCAGTATTTT; CDR3 protein: CASSPELAGGKRSGDTQYF
D gene: .; J gene: TRBJ1-2; V gene: TRBV10-3; clone size: once; CDR3 DNA: TGTGCCATCAGTGAGTCGACAGTCGATGGCTACACCTTC; CDR3 protein: CAISESTVDGYTF
D gene: TRBD1; J gene: TRBJ1-3; V gene: TRBV6-5; clone size: few; CDR3 DNA: TGTGCCAGCAGTTACCGACAGGGTGCTGGAAACACCATATATTTT; CDR3 protein: CASSYRQGAGNTIYF
D gene: .; J gene: TRBJ2-2; V gene: TRBV27; clone size: .; CDR3 DNA: TGTGCCAGCAGTCCCGGGAACACCGGGGAGCTGTTTTTT; CDR3 protein: CASSPGNTGELFF
D gene: .; J gene: TRBJ2-2; V gene: TRBV7-2; clone size: .; CDR3 DNA: TGTGCCAGCAGCTTAGCCCTGAGGGCGGGCACCGGGGAGCTGTTTTTT; CDR3 protein: CASSLALRAGTGELFF
D gene: .; J gene: TRBJ1-4; V gene: TRBV7-8; clone size: .; CDR3 DNA: TGTGCCAGCAGCTTCCTAACAGGAGCAACTAATGAAAAACTGTTTTTT; CDR3 protein: CASSFLTGATNEKLFF
D gene: .; J gene: TRBJ2-2; V gene: TRBV5-6; clone size: .; CDR3 DNA: TGTGCCAGCAGCTTGGAGACAGTCGCCGGGGAGCTGTTTTTT; CDR3 protein: CASSLETVAGELFF